The rows below give T cell receptor beta chains drawn from one sample of a study of cytomegalovirus exposure and HLA in healthy donors. Clones were sequenced by immunoSEQ multiplex PCR, and TCRdb holds only the in-frame ones, with some missing. In the table there are some 150,000 clones, approximately 84% of which are singletons. The sample was PBMCs. Every receptor here comes from a middle-aged woman in good health and CMV-seronegative. CDR3s include the opening cysteine and the closing phenylalanine or tryptophan. D genes are given only for firm matches. Only some rows state a clone size, as once, few, many or a class for expanded clones.

cdr3_nt: TGTGCCAGCAGCAGGGAAGGGGTACGGACGAACACTGAAGCTTTCTTT
cdr3_aa: CASSREGVRTNTEAFF
j_call: TRBJ1-1
v_call: TRBV28
clone_size: NA
d_call: NA

cdr3_nt: TGTGCCAGTAGCCCGACCCGACACTCGAACACCGGGGAGCTGTTTTTT
cdr3_aa: CASSPTRHSNTGELFF
j_call: TRBJ2-2
v_call: TRBV19
clone_size: NA
d_call: NA

cdr3_nt: TGTGCCTGGATCGGGAGTAGACAGCGTCAAAGCTATGGCTACACCTTC
cdr3_aa: CAWIGSRQRQSYGYTF
j_call: TRBJ1-2
v_call: TRBV30
clone_size: NA
d_call: NA

cdr3_nt: TGTGCCAGCAGCGTAGTTCCCGGGAGCGGTTACGAGCAGTACTTC
cdr3_aa: CASSVVPGSGYEQYF
j_call: TRBJ2-7
v_call: TRBV9
clone_size: NA
d_call: NA

cdr3_nt: TGTGCCGGCCTGGTGAGGGTTCGTTTCGGCGAGCAGTACTTC
cdr3_aa: CAGLVRVRFGEQYF
j_call: TRBJ2-7
v_call: TRBV7-3
clone_size: NA
d_call: NA

cdr3_nt: TGTGCCAGCAACCAGGGGGGCGGGAGGGCCTTCTACGAGAACCTCTACAATGAGCAGTTCTTC
cdr3_aa: CASNQGGGRAFYENLYNEQFF
j_call: TRBJ2-1
v_call: TRBV27
clone_size: NA
d_call: TRBD2

cdr3_nt: TGTGCCAGCTCACCGGGACAGGGTTTCCCCCTCCACTTT
cdr3_aa: CASSPGQGFPLHF
j_call: TRBJ1-6
v_call: TRBV18
clone_size: NA
d_call: TRBD1

cdr3_nt: TGCGCCAGCAGCTTCAACTCTATCACAGATACGCAGTATTTT
cdr3_aa: CASSFNSITDTQYF
j_call: TRBJ2-3
v_call: TRBV5-1
clone_size: NA
d_call: NA

cdr3_nt: TGTGCCAGCAGCTTCGCGGGAGATAACATTCAGTACTTC
cdr3_aa: CASSFAGDNIQYF
j_call: TRBJ2-4
v_call: TRBV7-9
clone_size: NA
d_call: TRBD2

cdr3_nt: TGCAGCGTAAACAGGGACTATGGCTACACCTTC
cdr3_aa: CSVNRDYGYTF
j_call: TRBJ1-2
v_call: TRBV29-1
clone_size: NA
d_call: NA

cdr3_nt: TGTGCCAGCAGTTCGTCGACAGGGACCTACGAGCAGTACTTC
cdr3_aa: CASSSSTGTYEQYF
j_call: TRBJ2-7
v_call: TRBV6-1
clone_size: NA
d_call: TRBD1

cdr3_nt: TGTGCCAGCAGCTTAGAGTTGTGGGGGACTAGCGGGAGAATAAACTCCTACAATGAGCAGTTCTTC
cdr3_aa: CASSLELWGTSGRINSYNEQFF
j_call: TRBJ2-1
v_call: TRBV7-6
clone_size: NA
d_call: TRBD2

cdr3_nt: TGTGCCAGCAGTTTACTCGGTTCGGGAGAACCGAAAAACTATGGCTACACCTTC
cdr3_aa: CASSLLGSGEPKNYGYTF
j_call: TRBJ1-2
v_call: TRBV27
clone_size: NA
d_call: NA

cdr3_nt: TGCAGCGTTTGGATTGGAGTCACTGAGGCTTTCTTT
cdr3_aa: CSVWIGVTEAFF
j_call: TRBJ1-1
v_call: TRBV29-1
clone_size: NA
d_call: NA

cdr3_nt: TGTGCCAGCAGTTACCTCCTCAGGGGGGAGCAGTACTTC
cdr3_aa: CASSYLLRGEQYF
j_call: TRBJ2-7
v_call: TRBV6-6
clone_size: NA
d_call: TRBD1

cdr3_nt: TGTGCCTGGAGTGCTGGGACAGGGAGAAATGAGCAGTTCTTC
cdr3_aa: CAWSAGTGRNEQFF
j_call: TRBJ2-1
v_call: TRBV30
clone_size: few
d_call: TRBD1

cdr3_nt: TGCGCCAGCAGCTTACTAGTACCTAGAATGGGCGAGCAGTACTTC
cdr3_aa: CASSLLVPRMGEQYF
j_call: TRBJ2-7
v_call: TRBV5-1
clone_size: NA
d_call: NA

cdr3_nt: TGTGCCAGCTCACCAGGTTTAGCGGGAGAAATCTTACGGGGCCAAGAGACCCAGTACTTC
cdr3_aa: CASSPGLAGEILRGQETQYF
j_call: TRBJ2-5
v_call: TRBV18
clone_size: NA
d_call: TRBD2

cdr3_nt: TGTGCCAGTACGCCTAGCGGGATCACAGATACGCAGTATTTT
cdr3_aa: CASTPSGITDTQYF
j_call: TRBJ2-3
v_call: TRBV19
clone_size: NA
d_call: TRBD2

cdr3_nt: TGTGCCAGCAGGCTACCGGGACAGGCTAAGAATGAGCAGTTCTTC
cdr3_aa: CASRLPGQAKNEQFF
j_call: TRBJ2-1
v_call: TRBV7-9
clone_size: NA
d_call: TRBD1

cdr3_nt: TGTGCCTGGAGTACCGAAACAGGGACGAACACTGAAGCTTTCTTT
cdr3_aa: CAWSTETGTNTEAFF
j_call: TRBJ1-1
v_call: TRBV30
clone_size: NA
d_call: NA

cdr3_nt: TGCGCCAGCAGCCAATTAACAGGACTAGCAGGGACCTACGAGCAGTACTTC
cdr3_aa: CASSQLTGLAGTYEQYF
j_call: TRBJ2-7
v_call: TRBV4-1
clone_size: NA
d_call: TRBD2

cdr3_nt: TGTGCCAGCAGGGCCAGGCTCAACGGCTTCTACGAGCAGTACTTC
cdr3_aa: CASRARLNGFYEQYF
j_call: TRBJ2-7
v_call: TRBV7-2
clone_size: NA
d_call: NA

cdr3_nt: TGTGCCAGCACTGACAGGGGGCGAAGCTATGGCTACACCTTC
cdr3_aa: CASTDRGRSYGYTF
j_call: TRBJ1-2
v_call: TRBV6-5
clone_size: NA
d_call: TRBD1

cdr3_nt: TGTGCCAGCAGTGAAGAGGGGCCAAGGAGTGGAAACACCATATATTTT
cdr3_aa: CASSEEGPRSGNTIYF
j_call: TRBJ1-3
v_call: TRBV2
clone_size: NA
d_call: NA

cdr3_nt: TGTGCCAGCAGTTTAAAGTCAGGGGGACTTACTGAAGCTTTCTTT
cdr3_aa: CASSLKSGGLTEAFF
j_call: TRBJ1-1
v_call: TRBV27
clone_size: NA
d_call: TRBD1

cdr3_nt: TGTGCCAGCAGTTTATTCCAGGGTATTATGGCCCAGCATTTT
cdr3_aa: CASSLFQGIMAQHF
j_call: TRBJ1-5
v_call: TRBV28
clone_size: NA
d_call: NA

cdr3_nt: TGTGCCAGCAGTTTATCGGGTCTTGGCTACACCTTC
cdr3_aa: CASSLSGLGYTF
j_call: TRBJ1-2
v_call: TRBV28
clone_size: NA
d_call: NA

cdr3_nt: TGTGCCAGCAGTGAGGGGACAGGGATAAGTAACTACGAGCAGTACTTC
cdr3_aa: CASSEGTGISNYEQYF
j_call: TRBJ2-7
v_call: TRBV6-1
clone_size: NA
d_call: TRBD1

cdr3_nt: TGTGCCAGCAGCGTAGGGGGAGGGATTAGGGGTGAGCAGTTCTTC
cdr3_aa: CASSVGGGIRGEQFF
j_call: TRBJ2-1
v_call: TRBV9
clone_size: NA
d_call: TRBD2

cdr3_nt: TGTGCCAGCAGTGATCACAGGGACCTAGCAGATACGCAGTATTTT
cdr3_aa: CASSDHRDLADTQYF
j_call: TRBJ2-3
v_call: TRBV25-1
clone_size: NA
d_call: NA

cdr3_nt: TGTGCCAGCAGTGTACCGGGAGGGAGAACCTACGAGCAGTACTTC
cdr3_aa: CASSVPGGRTYEQYF
j_call: TRBJ2-7
v_call: TRBV28
clone_size: NA
d_call: TRBD2

cdr3_nt: TGTGCCAGCAGCTTACCCGAAGGAGCTATGAGCTACACCTTC
cdr3_aa: CASSLPEGAMSYTF
j_call: TRBJ1-2
v_call: TRBV12-1
clone_size: NA
d_call: NA

cdr3_nt: TGCGCCAGCAGCTTGGGCCAGGGGCGGGATACGCAGTATTTT
cdr3_aa: CASSLGQGRDTQYF
j_call: TRBJ2-3
v_call: TRBV5-1
clone_size: NA
d_call: NA

cdr3_nt: TGTGCCAGCAGTTTATCTCCTCCAGGTCAGCCCCAGCATTTT
cdr3_aa: CASSLSPPGQPQHF
j_call: TRBJ1-5
v_call: TRBV28
clone_size: NA
d_call: NA

cdr3_nt: TGTGCCAGCAGCCAAGTACAGGGACAGTCCGGAAACACCATATATTTT
cdr3_aa: CASSQVQGQSGNTIYF
j_call: TRBJ1-3
v_call: TRBV9
clone_size: NA
d_call: TRBD1

cdr3_nt: TGTGCCAGCAGCCCCCACGCCGGGACTAGTTTTGATACGCAGTATTTT
cdr3_aa: CASSPHAGTSFDTQYF
j_call: TRBJ2-3
v_call: TRBV7-2
clone_size: NA
d_call: TRBD2

cdr3_nt: TGTGCCAGTAAGGGGAATCTGCGAGACTATGGCTACACCTTC
cdr3_aa: CASKGNLRDYGYTF
j_call: TRBJ1-2
v_call: TRBV19
clone_size: NA
d_call: NA

cdr3_nt: TGTGCCAGCAGTTTATTTCTCCCGGGACACCAATACAATGAGCAGTTCTTC
cdr3_aa: CASSLFLPGHQYNEQFF
j_call: TRBJ2-1
v_call: TRBV27
clone_size: NA
d_call: NA

cdr3_nt: TGTGCCAGCAGTTATAGGGGTCAGGGGTACTATGGCTACACCTTC
cdr3_aa: CASSYRGQGYYGYTF
j_call: TRBJ1-2
v_call: TRBV6-5
clone_size: few
d_call: NA

cdr3_nt: TGTGCCAGCAGCGTAGGGGCGCTAGCGGGAGGTGGGAGGGAGACCCAGTACTTC
cdr3_aa: CASSVGALAGGGRETQYF
j_call: TRBJ2-5
v_call: TRBV9
clone_size: NA
d_call: TRBD2

cdr3_nt: TGCGCCAGCAGCCAGGAAGACTACTGGTCGTACAGCAATGAGCAGTTCTTC
cdr3_aa: CASSQEDYWSYSNEQFF
j_call: TRBJ2-1
v_call: TRBV4-1
clone_size: NA
d_call: NA

cdr3_nt: TGTGCCAGCCCGGACCAGGGGGGAGGCACAGATACGCAGTATTTT
cdr3_aa: CASPDQGGGTDTQYF
j_call: TRBJ2-3
v_call: TRBV5-6
clone_size: NA
d_call: NA

cdr3_nt: TGTGCCAGCACCCAGACCGGGCGGGAGGCCACTGAGACCCAGTACTTC
cdr3_aa: CASTQTGREATETQYF
j_call: TRBJ2-5
v_call: TRBV7-2
clone_size: NA
d_call: TRBD2

cdr3_nt: TGTGCCAGCAGCTTAAATAGCGGGAGCTCCTACGAGCAGTACTTC
cdr3_aa: CASSLNSGSSYEQYF
j_call: TRBJ2-7
v_call: TRBV7-3
clone_size: NA
d_call: TRBD2

cdr3_nt: TGTGCCAGCAGTATCAGGGGAAATCAGCCCCAGCATTTT
cdr3_aa: CASSIRGNQPQHF
j_call: TRBJ1-5
v_call: TRBV6-5
clone_size: NA
d_call: NA

cdr3_nt: TGTGCCCGGGGATCCTACAGCTCTGGGGCCAACGTCCTGACTTTC
cdr3_aa: CARGSYSSGANVLTF
j_call: TRBJ2-6
v_call: TRBV2
clone_size: NA
d_call: NA

cdr3_nt: TGTGCCAGCAGCGCGCTCGGGGGGGGCAATCAGCCCCAGCATTTT
cdr3_aa: CASSALGGGNQPQHF
j_call: TRBJ1-5
v_call: TRBV7-2
clone_size: NA
d_call: NA